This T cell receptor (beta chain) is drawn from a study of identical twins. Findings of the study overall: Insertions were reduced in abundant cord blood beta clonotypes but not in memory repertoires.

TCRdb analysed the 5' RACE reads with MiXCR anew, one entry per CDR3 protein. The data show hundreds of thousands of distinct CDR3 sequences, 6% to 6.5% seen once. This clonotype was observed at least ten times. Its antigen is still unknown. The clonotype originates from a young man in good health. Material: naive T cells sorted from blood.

The CDR3 protein is CASSSGWPQHF. The CDR3 DNA is TGTGCCAGCAGTTCGGGCTGGCCCCAGCATTTT. The chain links TRBV12-3 or TRBV12-4 to TRBJ1-5; D call uncertain. The germline V and J ends were trimmed by 4 bases and 9 bases, with 7 bases remaining between them. The CDR3 contains 11 residues.